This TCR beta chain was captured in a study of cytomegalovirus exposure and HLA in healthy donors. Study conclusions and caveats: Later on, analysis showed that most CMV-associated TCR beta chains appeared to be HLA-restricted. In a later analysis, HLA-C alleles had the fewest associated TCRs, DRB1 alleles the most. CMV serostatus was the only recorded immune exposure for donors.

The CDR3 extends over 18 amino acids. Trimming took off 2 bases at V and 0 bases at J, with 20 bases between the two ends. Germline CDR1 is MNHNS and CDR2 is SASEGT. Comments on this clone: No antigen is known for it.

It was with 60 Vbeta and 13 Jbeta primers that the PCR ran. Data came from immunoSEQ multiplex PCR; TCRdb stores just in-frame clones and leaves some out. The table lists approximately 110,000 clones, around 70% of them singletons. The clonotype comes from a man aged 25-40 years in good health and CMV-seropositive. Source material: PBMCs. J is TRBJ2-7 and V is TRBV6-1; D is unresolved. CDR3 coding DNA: TGTGCCAGCAGTGAACTTCTGGCCATAAAAAGGAGCTCCTACGAGCAGTACTTC. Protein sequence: CASSELLAIKRSSYEQYF.